Below, 9 T cell receptor beta chains from the same sample are listed, as sequenced in a study of Graves' ophthalmopathy and Graves' hyperthyroidism (dated by TCRdb to 2016 to 2019). Data came from an Illumina HiSeq 2000. For repertoire sequencing, the TCR beta CDR3 regions were amplified from RNA transcripts. The first round of RT-PCR was done with HTBI primers and the Qiagen OneStep RT-PCR kit, and was followed by a second round of multiplex PCR, then size selection and purification. TCRdb itself trimmed the public reads at Q25 with fastp, ran MiXCR and retained productive beta chains. Entries that share a CDR3 protein sequence are merged under the most common genes and DNA. The sample table lists about 1.2 million distinct CDR3 sequences, about 40% of them with a count of one. 11% of the sample is held by the ten biggest clonotypes. What was sequenced was peripheral blood or thyroid tissue (not recorded which). The receptors derive from an adult man with Graves' hyperthyroidism.

This clonotype was observed once. A much larger clone sits a single nucleotide away, making a read error possible. The chain employs TRBV20-1 and TRBJ2-5; D possibly corresponds to TRBD2 (5 bases). The V and J ends lost 0 bases and 5 bases respectively, with 16 bases between them. CDR3 length equals 15 residues. Germline CDR1 DFQATT, CDR2 SNEGSKA (reference sequence). The CDR3 DNA follows: TGCAGTGCTAGAGATGGAGCGGAACCTTCTGAGACCCAGTACTTC. Amino acid sequence: CSARDGAEPSETQYF.

This chain links TRBV10-3 with TRBJ2-5; D may be TRBD1 or TRBD2 (5 bases each). The CDR3 length is 15 residues. V was clipped by 10 bases and J by 5 bases, with 23 bases between them. CDR1 and CDR2 from the germline V gene are ENHRY and SYGVKD. CDR3 in amino acids: CASKPGTSLRETQYF. CDR3 DNA sequence: TGTGCCAGCAAGCCGGGGACCAGTCTTCGCGAGACCCAGTACTTC.

In its sample, this clonotype was seen a few times. The chain uses TRBV20-1 and TRBJ1-1, with D uncertain. The CDR3 spans 13 residues. Germline CDR1 is DFQATT and CDR2 is SNEGSKA (reference sequence). V lost 2 bases, J lost 2 bases, and 9 bases lay in between. The CDR3 nucleotides are TGCAGTGCTAGACCGACGGTTAACACTGAAGCTTTCTTT. As protein: CSARPTVNTEAFF.

The chain carries TRBV10-3 and TRBJ1-1; 8 bases match TRBD1. CDR3 size: 18 residues. Trimming at V came to 2 bases and at J to 1 base, leaving 12 bases not matched to a gene. In germline, CDR1 is ENHRY, CDR2 SYGVKD. DNA for the CDR3: TGTGCCATCAGTGAGGTCCCGGGACTCAGGGGGCGGAACACTGAAGCTTTCTTT. Translating it yields CAISEVPGLRGRNTEAFF.

In the case of this clonotype: One end of the junction varies from germline; a read error may be responsible. The chain uses TRBV12-3 or TRBV12-4 and TRBJ1-1; D ambiguous. The CDR3 runs 12 residues. The CDR3 DNA is TGTGCCAGCAGTTTAGTCCCCTCGACCCCAAATTTT. This gives the protein CASSLVPSTPNF.

The chain is built from TRBV14 and TRBJ1-4; D ambiguous. The CDR3 covers 14 residues. Germline V gene data show CDR1 as SGHDN and CDR2 as FVKESK. Trimming removed 3 bases at V and 7 bases at J, with 12 bases between. The CDR3 reads CASSQGVNTEKLFF. For the CDR3, the DNA is TGTGCCAGCAGCCAGGGAGTGAACACTGAAAAACTGTTTTTT.

The chain carries TRBV28 and TRBJ1-6; 8 nucleotides agree with TRBD1. Germline V gene sequence: CDR1 MDHEN, CDR2 SYDVKM. Trimming cost V 7 bases and J 6 bases; bases outside gene matches: 8. The length of the CDR3 is 15 residues. The CDR3 DNA is TGTGCCAGCACCACGGACAGGGATGGTAATTCACCCCTCCACTTT. Translated: CASTTDRDGNSPLHF. The full variable domain, completed using reference TRBV28 and TRBJ1-6, is DVKVTQSSRYLVKRTGEKVFLECVQDMDHENMFWYRQDPGLGLRLIYFSYDVKMKEKGDIPEGYSVSREKKERFSLILESASTNQTSMYLCASTTDRDGNSPLHFGNGTRLTVT.

In its sample, this clonotype was seen a few times. J is TRBJ2-5 and V is TRBV14; TRBD1 aligns across 7 bases. Germline loops: CDR1 SGHDN, CDR2 FVKESK. V lost 7 bases and J lost 5; bases outside the gene matches: 7. The CDR3 loop spans 13 amino acids. The CDR3 loop is CASKTGVGETQYF. In DNA form, the CDR3 reads TGTGCCAGCAAAACAGGGGTCGGGGAGACCCAGTACTTC.

V usage is TRBV10-3 and J usage is TRBJ2-7; the match to TRBD1 covers 10 bases. CDR1 is ENHRY and CDR2 is SYGVKD in the germline V gene. This CDR3 contains 16 residues. With 2 bases clipped from V and 2 bases from J, the junction kept 6 bases outside the gene matches. The CDR3 DNA sequence: TGTGCCATCAGTGAGCCCACGGGGACAGGGGCCTACGAGCAGTACTTC. This sequence encodes CAISEPTGTGAYEQYF.